This passage covers 4 T cell receptor beta chains from one sample sequenced in a study of blood T cell repertoires in COVID-19. Measured with immunoSEQ multiplex PCR; TCRdb has only the in-frame clones, and not every one. The table lists about 250,000 clones, more than 70% of them singletons, with around 6% in the top ten. The sequenced sample was peripheral blood. The receptors come from a woman of 80 years or more with COVID-19, enrolled during active disease.

This chain uses TRBV12-3 or TRBV12-4 with TRBJ2-3; 9 bases agree with TRBD2. The length of the CDR3 is 13 residues. After removal of 5 bases from V and 4 bases from J, the junction contained 1 base not matched to a gene. The CDR3 reads CASSSGGPDTQYF. CDR3 DNA: TGTGCCAGCAGTAGCGGGGGGCCAGATACGCAGTATTTT.

CDR3 in DNA: TGTGCCAGCAGCGCCGGAGGGTTTAGGATCACTGAAGCTTTCTTT. It translates to CASSAGGFRITEAFF. The V call is TRBV28, the J call TRBJ1-1; D gene unclear. The germline CDR1 and CDR2 sequences are MDHEN and SYDVKM. The germline V and J ends were trimmed by 6 bases and 4 bases, with 18 bases remaining between them. The CDR3 consists of 15 residues.

This chain links TRBV7-3 with TRBJ2-5; tentative D call: TRBD1 (6 bases). This CDR3 has 16 amino acids. With 0 bases removed from V and 5 bases from J, the gap between germline ends came to 16 bases. Germline V gene sequence: CDR1 SGHTA, CDR2 FQGTGA. The CDR3 reads CASSLTRPQGYETQYF. The CDR3 bases are TGTGCCAGCAGCTTAACCCGCCCGCAGGGGTACGAGACCCAGTACTTC.

V usage is TRBV14 and J usage is TRBJ2-2, with unresolved D. The CDR3 is made up of 14 amino acids. V lost 0 bases, J lost 8 bases, and 10 bases lay in between. Germline CDR1 SGHDN, CDR2 FVKESK. Written as DNA, the CDR3 is TGTGCCAGCAGCCAAGATACCGCTACTGGGGAGCTGTTTTTT. It encodes CASSQDTATGELFF. Looking up the rest from reference TRBV14 and TRBJ2-2 gives the full variable domain: EAGVTQFPSHSVIEKGQTVTLRCDPISGHDNLYWYRRVMGKEIKFLLHFVKESKQDESGMPNNRFLAERTGGTYSTLKVQPAELEDSGVYFCASSQDTATGELFFGEGSRLTVL.